This T cell receptor beta chain was captured by sequencing in a study of cytomegalovirus exposure and HLA in healthy donors. This CDR3 has 14 residues. Trimming removed 5 bases at V and 1 base at J, with 13 bases between. Per the germline V gene, CDR1 is SGHNT and CDR2 is YYREEE (reference sequence). The PCR ran on 60 Vbeta and 13 Jbeta primers. Method: immunoSEQ multiplex PCR; TCRdb's copy keeps in-frame clones and lacks some. The table has approximately 120,000 clones, 74% seen once; the top ten hold more than 2%. V usage is TRBV5-4 and J usage is TRBJ2-7; perhaps TRBD1 as D (5 bases). Sequenced sample: PBMCs. This clonotype originated in a human donor in good health. DNA for the CDR3: TGTGCCAGCAGGACCTCAGGGTCTTCCTACGAGCAGTACTTC. This gives the protein CASRTSGSSYEQYF.